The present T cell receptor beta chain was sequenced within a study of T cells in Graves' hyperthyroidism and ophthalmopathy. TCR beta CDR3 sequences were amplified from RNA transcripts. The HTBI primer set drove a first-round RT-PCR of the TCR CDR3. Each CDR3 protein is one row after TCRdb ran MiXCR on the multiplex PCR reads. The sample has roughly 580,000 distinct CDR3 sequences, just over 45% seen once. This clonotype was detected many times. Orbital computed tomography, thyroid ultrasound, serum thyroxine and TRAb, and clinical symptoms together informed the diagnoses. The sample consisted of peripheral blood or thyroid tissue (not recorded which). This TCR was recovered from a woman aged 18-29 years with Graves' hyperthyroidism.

The CDR3 sequence: CAISEGTSGVYEQYF. The CDR3 DNA reads as TGTGCCATCAGCGAAGGGACTAGCGGGGTCTACGAGCAGTACTTC. V and J are TRBV10-3 and TRBJ2-7; 13 nucleotides align to TRBD2. From germline, CDR1 is ENHRY and CDR2 SYGVKD. This CDR3 contains 15 residues. V gave up 6 bases and J gave up 3 bases; unmatched junction bases: 5.